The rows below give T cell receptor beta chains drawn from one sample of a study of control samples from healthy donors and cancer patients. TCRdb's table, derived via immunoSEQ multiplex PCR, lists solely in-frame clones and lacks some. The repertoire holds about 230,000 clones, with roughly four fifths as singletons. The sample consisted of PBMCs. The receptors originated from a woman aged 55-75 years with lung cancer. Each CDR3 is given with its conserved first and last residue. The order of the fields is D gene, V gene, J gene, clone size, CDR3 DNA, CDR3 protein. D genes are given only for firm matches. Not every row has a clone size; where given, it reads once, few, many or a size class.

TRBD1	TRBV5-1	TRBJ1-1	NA	TGCGCCAGCAGCTTGGCGGGACAGGGCTCTAAAGCTTTCTTT	CASSLAGQGSKAFF
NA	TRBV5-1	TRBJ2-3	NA	TGCGCCAGCAGCTTGACTGGATACTCCGATACGCAGTATTTT	CASSLTGYSDTQYF
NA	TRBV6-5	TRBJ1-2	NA	TGTGCCAGCCTCGGGACCCCGGGTGGCTACACCTTC	CASLGTPGGYTF
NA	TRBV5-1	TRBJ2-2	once	TGCGCCAGCAGCTTGGAGACCAATGTCGCTGGGGAGCTGTTTTTT	CASSLETNVAGELFF
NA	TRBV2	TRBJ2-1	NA	TGTGCCAGCAGCAATCCTCCCAATGAGCAGTTCTTC	CASSNPPNEQFF
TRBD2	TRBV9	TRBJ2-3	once	TGTGCCAGCAGCGCGCCGGGACTAGCGGGGGATACGCAGTATTTT	CASSAPGLAGDTQYF
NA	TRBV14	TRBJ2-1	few	TGTGCCAGCAGCCAAGATTACTGGAGCTCCTACAATGAGCAGTTCTTC	CASSQDYWSSYNEQFF
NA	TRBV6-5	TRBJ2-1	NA	TGTGCCAGCAGTTACTCGGGGAGTAGCTCCTACAATGAGCAGTTCTTC	CASSYSGSSSYNEQFF
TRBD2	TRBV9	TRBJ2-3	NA	TGTGCCAGCAGCGCCAAGGGCGCGGGGGGACCCACAGATACGCAGTATTTT	CASSAKGAGGPTDTQYF
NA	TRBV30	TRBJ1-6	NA	TGTGCCTGGAGTGTACTCTTGGCTGGGAATTCACCCCTCCACTTT	CAWSVLLAGNSPLHF
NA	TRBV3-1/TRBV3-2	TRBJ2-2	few	TGTGCCAGCAGCCAAGATTCACAGGCCGCGAACACCGGGGAGCTGTTTTTT	CASSQDSQAANTGELFF
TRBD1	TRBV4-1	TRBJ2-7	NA	TGCGCCAGCAGCCGAGGACAGGTTCCCTACGAGCAGTACTTC	CASSRGQVPYEQYF